These T cell receptor beta chains were read from a single sample in a study of T cells in Graves' hyperthyroidism and ophthalmopathy. TCRdb re-called the multiplex PCR reads with MiXCR, one entry per CDR3 protein. This table holds roughly 630,000 distinct CDR3 sequences, approximately 15% found once. The sample was blood. These receptors were taken from a woman aged 25 to 45 with Graves' hyperthyroidism. CDR3s include the opening cysteine and the closing phenylalanine or tryptophan. The D gene is left open where the match is weak. Expanded clones get a size class; other rows say once, few or many, or leave the size out.

size	length	D	J	V	DNA	CDR3
many	13	-	TRBJ1-5	TRBV12-3/TRBV12-4	TGTGCCAGCAGTCCAGGCCCTAATCAGCCCCAGCATTTT	CASSPGPNQPQHF
-	15	TRBD2	TRBJ2-7	TRBV4-1	TGCGCCAGCAGCCAAGATAGCGGGAGTAAGTTCGAGCAGTACTTC	CASSQDSGSKFEQYF
many	15	TRBD2	TRBJ2-3	TRBV5-1	TGCGCCAGCAGCTCAGCGGGAGGGAACACAGATACGCAGTATTTT	CASSSAGGNTDTQYF
-	11	-	TRBJ2-1	TRBV4-2	TGTGCCAGCCAGGGGAGCAATGAGCAGTTCTTC	CASQGSNEQFF
many	13	-	TRBJ1-4	TRBV11-2	TGTGCCAGCAGCCCCCGTGCTGTTGAAAAACTGTTTTTT	CASSPRAVEKLFF
-	13	-	TRBJ1-4	TRBV29-1	TGCAGCGCCCGGCCGGCTCCAAGTGAAAAACTGTTTTTT	CSARPAPSEKLFF
many	11	-	TRBJ2-7	TRBV11-2	TGTGCCACCAGGCTTAACTACGAGCAGTACTTC	CATRLNYEQYF
many	15	TRBD2	TRBJ2-5	TRBV2	TGTGCCAGCACCGGACGGACTAGCGGGAGAGAGACCCAGTACTTC	CASTGRTSGRETQYF
-	15	TRBD2	TRBJ2-3	TRBV7-9	TGTGCCAGCAGCCCCCCGGGGGGGATCACAGATACGCAGTATTTT	CASSPPGGITDTQYF
few	18	TRBD2	TRBJ2-3	TRBV9	TGTGCCAGCAGCCAAGGGACCACTAGCGGGACCTTCGGAAATACGCAGTATTTT	CASSQGTTSGTFGNTQYF
many	14	-	TRBJ1-5	TRBV27	TGTGCCAGCAGCTTTAGGGATAGCAATCAGCCCCAGCATTTT	CASSFRDSNQPQHF
many	21	TRBD2	TRBJ2-7	TRBV3-1	TGTGCCAGCAGCCCTCAAGAGGGGTACCGATGGGCTAGCGGGAGTCGATACGAGCAGTACTTC	CASSPQEGYRWASGSRYEQYF
-	14	TRBD2	TRBJ2-7	TRBV29-1	TGCAGCGGTGGGACTAGCGGGAGTGGGCACGAGCAGTACTTC	CSGGTSGSGHEQYF
many	16	TRBD1	TRBJ1-5	TRBV28	TGTGCCAGCAGAATCCGGGACAGGGGGCCGGGACGGCCCCAGCATTTT	CASRIRDRGPGRPQHF
-	14	-	TRBJ2-5	TRBV4-3	TGCGCCAGCAGCCAAGATAGAATCCAAGAGACCCAGTACTTC	CASSQDRIQETQYF
many	16	TRBD2	TRBJ2-4	TRBV18	TGTGCCAGCTCACAATCCTCTAGCGGTCTTGATAACATTCAGTACTTC	CASSQSSSGLDNIQYF
-	16	-	TRBJ2-2	TRBV5-1	TGCGCCAGCAGCTTGGCCTGGGGCGGTGACACCGGGGAGCTGTTTTTT	CASSLAWGGDTGELFF
few	14	TRBD2	TRBJ2-7	TRBV28	TGTGCCATAACTAGCGGGAGGGCCACCTACGAGCAGTACTTC	CAITSGRATYEQYF
-	15	-	TRBJ1-6	TRBV27	TGTGCCAGCAGTACCAACCGGGACGAATATTCACCCCTCCACTTT	CASSTNRDEYSPLHF
-	14	-	TRBJ2-3	TRBV30	TGTGCCTGGAGTCCAGCGACGGACATATATACGCAGTATTTT	CAWSPATDIYTQYF
many	14	-	TRBJ2-7	TRBV6-2/TRBV6-3	TGTGCCAGCAGTTATGCCAGGGAGGTCAACGAGCAGTACTTC	CASSYAREVNEQYF
many	16	TRBD2	TRBJ2-7	TRBV20-1	TGCAGTGCTAGGGATCCGGGACTAGCGGGAACCTACGAGCAGTACTTC	CSARDPGLAGTYEQYF
many	16	TRBD2	TRBJ2-3	TRBV20-1	TGCAGTGCTAGAGTTTCTAGCGGGGTGCGCACAGATACGCAGTATTTT	CSARVSSGVRTDTQYF
many	15	TRBD2	TRBJ2-1	TRBV20-1	TGCAGTGCTAAAATTTCGGCTAGCGGGAGAAATGAGCAGTTCTTC	CSAKISASGRNEQFF
many	16	-	TRBJ1-1	TRBV28	TGTGCCAGCAGTCCCTCGTGGGTAGGGCCGGACACTGAAGCTTTCTTT	CASSPSWVGPDTEAFF
many	16	TRBD2	TRBJ2-3	TRBV9	TGTGCCAGCAGCGTAGGGAGCGGGAGGGCCGAAGCTACGCAGTATTTT	CASSVGSGRAEATQYF
few	12	TRBD2	TRBJ2-1	TRBV30	TGTGCCTGGAGTCAAAAGCGGGACTCCCAGTTCTTC	CAWSQKRDSQFF
-	15	-	TRBJ1-4	TRBV7-6	TGTGCCAGCAGCTTAGTCAGCGTAACTAATGAAAAACTGTTTTTT	CASSLVSVTNEKLFF
many	13	-	TRBJ2-5	TRBV24-1	TGTGCCACCAGTCGTGAGGGCCGTGAGACCCAGTACTTC	CATSREGRETQYF
many	17	-	TRBJ2-2	TRBV15	TGTGCCACCAGCAGGGGGGCGGACAGTAGGAACACCGGGGAGCTGTTTTTT	CATSRGADSRNTGELFF
many	11	-	TRBJ1-1	TRBV6-2/TRBV6-3	TGTGCCAGCAGTTACGGTACTGAAGCTTTCTTT	CASSYGTEAFF
many	15	-	TRBJ1-1	TRBV19	TGTGCCAGTAGTACGTATGGAGGGATCTACACTGAAGCTTTCTTT	CASSTYGGIYTEAFF
many	17	TRBD2	TRBJ2-3	TRBV7-2	TGTGCCAGCAGCTTAGCCAGGACTAGCGGGCACACAGATACGCAGTATTTT	CASSLARTSGHTDTQYF
few	13	-	TRBJ1-4	TRBV6-2/TRBV6-3	TGTGCCAGCAGTTACTCGGGGAGGGAAAAACTGTTTTTT	CASSYSGREKLFF
few	14	-	TRBJ2-2	TRBV27	TGTGCCAGCAGTTTACCTCCTCCCACTGGGGAGCTGTTTTTT	CASSLPPPTGELFF
few	12	-	TRBJ1-2	TRBV24-1	TGTGCCACCAGTGGGCAACGAGAGGGCTACACCTTC	CATSGQREGYTF
-	12	TRBD2	TRBJ2-1	TRBV30	TGTGCCTGGAGTAACGGGGGGGACGAGCAGTTCTTC	CAWSNGGDEQFF
many	17	TRBD1	TRBJ1-2	TRBV5-1	TGCGCCAGCAGCTTCACCTCTTCCGGGACAGCTAACTATGGCTACACCTTC	CASSFTSSGTANYGYTF
few	14	-	TRBJ2-5	TRBV6-2/TRBV6-3	TGTGCCAGCAGTTACGGAGACTCTCAAGAGACCCAGTACTTC	CASSYGDSQETQYF
-	17	TRBD2	TRBJ2-5	TRBV9	TGTGCCAGCAGCTCTCCTAACGGACTAGCGGGATCGGAGACCCAGTACTTC	CASSSPNGLAGSETQYF
-	15	TRBD1	TRBJ2-1	TRBV29-1	TGCAGCGTGGAGGCAGGACAGGGTGGCTACAATGAGCAGTTCTTC	CSVEAGQGGYNEQFF
many	13	-	TRBJ2-1	TRBV29-1	TGCAGCGTTGCGACTGACTCCTACAATGAGCAGTTCTTC	CSVATDSYNEQFF
-	18	TRBD2	TRBJ2-3	TRBV11-2	TGCGCCAGCAGCCAAGAACAGGCTAGCGGGCTAAGCACAGATACGCAGTATTTT	CASSQEQASGLSTDTQYF
many	14	TRBD2	TRBJ2-5	TRBV6-1	TGTGCCAGCACGGGACTAGCGGGAGGCGAGACCCAGTACTTC	CASTGLAGGETQYF
many	16	TRBD1	TRBJ1-5	TRBV30	TGTGCCTGGAGTGGAGACAGGGGGCAGAGGAGGCAGCCCCAGCATTTT	CAWSGDRGQRRQPQHF
many	15	-	TRBJ1-5	TRBV3-1	TGTGCCAGCAGCCAAGATTTGGCAGTCCATCAGCCCCAGCATTTT	CASSQDLAVHQPQHF
many	17	TRBD2	TRBJ2-7	TRBV6-5	TGTGCCAGCAGTTACGGGGCTAGCGGGACATTCTCCTACGAGCAGTACTTC	CASSYGASGTFSYEQYF
many	13	-	TRBJ1-5	TRBV2	TGTGCCAGCAGTGAAGAGGTGAATCAGCCCCAGCATTTT	CASSEEVNQPQHF
few	15	-	TRBJ2-5	TRBV18	TGTGCCAGCTCACCACCGGGAGCCTTCCAAGAGACCCAGTACTTC	CASSPPGAFQETQYF
-	14	-	TRBJ2-3	TRBV3-1	TGTGCCAGCAGCCAAGACTACGTCACAGATACGCAGTATTTT	CASSQDYVTDTQYF